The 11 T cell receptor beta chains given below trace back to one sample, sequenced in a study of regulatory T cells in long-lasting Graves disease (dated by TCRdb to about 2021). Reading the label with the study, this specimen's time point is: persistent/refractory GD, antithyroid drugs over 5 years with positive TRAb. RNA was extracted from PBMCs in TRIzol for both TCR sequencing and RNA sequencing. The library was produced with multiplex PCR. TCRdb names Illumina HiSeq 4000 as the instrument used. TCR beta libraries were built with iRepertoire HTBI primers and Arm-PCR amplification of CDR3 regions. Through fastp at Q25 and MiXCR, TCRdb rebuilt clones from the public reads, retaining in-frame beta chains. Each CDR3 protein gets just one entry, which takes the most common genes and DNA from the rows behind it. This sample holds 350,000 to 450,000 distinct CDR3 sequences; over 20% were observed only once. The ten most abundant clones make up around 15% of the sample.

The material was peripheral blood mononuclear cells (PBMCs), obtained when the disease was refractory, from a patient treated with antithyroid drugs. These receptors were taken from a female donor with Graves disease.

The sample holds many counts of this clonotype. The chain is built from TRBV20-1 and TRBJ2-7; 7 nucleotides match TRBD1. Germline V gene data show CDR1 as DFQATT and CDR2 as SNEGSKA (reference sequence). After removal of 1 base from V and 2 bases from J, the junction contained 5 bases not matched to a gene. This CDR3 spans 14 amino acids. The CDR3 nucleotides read TGCAGTGCTAGAGGCAGACAGGGCCCCTACGAGCAGTACTTC. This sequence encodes CSARGRQGPYEQYF.

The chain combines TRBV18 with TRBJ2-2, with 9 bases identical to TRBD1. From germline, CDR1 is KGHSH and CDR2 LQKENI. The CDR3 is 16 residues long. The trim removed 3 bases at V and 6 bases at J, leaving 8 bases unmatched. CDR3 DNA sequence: TGTGCCAGCTCACCGCCTACAGGGGGCTACGCCGGGGAGCTGTTTTTT. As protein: CASSPPTGGYAGELFF.

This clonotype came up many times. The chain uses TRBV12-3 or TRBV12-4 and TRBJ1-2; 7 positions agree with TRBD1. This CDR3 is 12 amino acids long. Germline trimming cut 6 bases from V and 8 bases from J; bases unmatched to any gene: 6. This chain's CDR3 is CASSDRVGGYTF. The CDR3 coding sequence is TGTGCCAGCAGCGACAGGGTTGGGGGCTACACCTTC.

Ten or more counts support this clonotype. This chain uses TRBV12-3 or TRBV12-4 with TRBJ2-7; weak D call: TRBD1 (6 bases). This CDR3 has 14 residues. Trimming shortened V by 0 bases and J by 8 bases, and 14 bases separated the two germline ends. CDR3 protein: CASSLARGSSKQYF. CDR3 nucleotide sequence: TGTGCCAGCAGTTTAGCGAGGGGGAGCTCCAAGCAGTACTTC.

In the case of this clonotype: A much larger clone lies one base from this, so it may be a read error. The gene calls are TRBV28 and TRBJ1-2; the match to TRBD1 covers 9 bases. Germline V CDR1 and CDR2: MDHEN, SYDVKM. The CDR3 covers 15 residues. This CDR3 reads CASGLWGQGLFGYTF. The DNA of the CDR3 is TGTGCCAGCGGTTTATGGGGACAGGGACTGTTTGGCTACACCTTC.

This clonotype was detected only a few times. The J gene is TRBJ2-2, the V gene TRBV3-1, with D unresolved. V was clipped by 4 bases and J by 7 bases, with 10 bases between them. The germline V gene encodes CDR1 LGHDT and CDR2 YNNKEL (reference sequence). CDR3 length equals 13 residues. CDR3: CASSRTTIGELFF. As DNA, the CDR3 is TGTGCCAGCAGCCGCACTACTATCGGGGAGCTGTTTTTT.

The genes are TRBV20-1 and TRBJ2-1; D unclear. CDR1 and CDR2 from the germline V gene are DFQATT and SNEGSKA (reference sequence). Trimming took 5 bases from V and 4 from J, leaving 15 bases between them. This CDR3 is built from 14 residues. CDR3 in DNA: TGCAGTGCTGGTTCTCGCCCCTCATACAATGAGCAGTTCTTC. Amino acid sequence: CSAGSRPSYNEQFF.

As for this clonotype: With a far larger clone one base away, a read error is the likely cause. CDR3 sequence: CASSLTQGAGMSTEAFF. The CDR3 DNA follows: TGTGCCAGCAGTTTAACTCAGGGGGCTGGTATGAGCACTGAAGCTTTCTTT. The chain recombines TRBV28 with TRBJ1-1; 8 bases match TRBD1. CDR1 and CDR2 (germline): MDHEN, SYDVKM. The length of the CDR3 is 17 residues. V shed 2 bases, J shed 4 bases, and the junction held 12 bases outside the gene matches.

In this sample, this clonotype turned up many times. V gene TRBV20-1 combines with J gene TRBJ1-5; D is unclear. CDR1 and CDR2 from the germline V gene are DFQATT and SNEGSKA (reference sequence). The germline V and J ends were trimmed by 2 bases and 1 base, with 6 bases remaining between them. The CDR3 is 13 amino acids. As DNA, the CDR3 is TGCAGTGCTAGATCCGGGAGCAATCAGCCCCAGCATTTT. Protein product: CSARSGSNQPQHF.

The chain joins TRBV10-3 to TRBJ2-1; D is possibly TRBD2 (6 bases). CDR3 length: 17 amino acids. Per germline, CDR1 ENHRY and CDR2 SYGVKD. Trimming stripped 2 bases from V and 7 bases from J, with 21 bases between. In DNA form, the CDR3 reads TGTGCCATCAGTGAGGGGCTAGCGCCACCATTTCGGAATGAGCAGTTCTTC. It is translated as CAISEGLAPPFRNEQFF.

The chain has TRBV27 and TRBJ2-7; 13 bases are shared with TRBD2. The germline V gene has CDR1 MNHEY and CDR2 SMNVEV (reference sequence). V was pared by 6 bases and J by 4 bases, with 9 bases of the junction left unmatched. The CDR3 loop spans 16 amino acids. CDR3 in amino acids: CASRLAGGPGLYEQYF. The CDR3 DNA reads TGTGCCAGCAGACTAGCGGGAGGGCCGGGGCTTTACGAGCAGTACTTC.